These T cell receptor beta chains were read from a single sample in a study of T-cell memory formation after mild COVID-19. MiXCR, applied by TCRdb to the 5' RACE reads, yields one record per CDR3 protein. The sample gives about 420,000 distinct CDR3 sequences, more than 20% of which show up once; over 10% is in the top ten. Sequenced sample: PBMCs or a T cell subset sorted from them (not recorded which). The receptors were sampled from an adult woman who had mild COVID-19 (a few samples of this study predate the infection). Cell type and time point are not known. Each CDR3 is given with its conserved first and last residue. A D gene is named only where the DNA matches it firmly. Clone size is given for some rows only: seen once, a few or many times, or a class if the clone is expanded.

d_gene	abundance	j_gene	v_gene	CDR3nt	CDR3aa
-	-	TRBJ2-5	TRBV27	TGTGCCACTGGAGAGGGGGGAGCTTCGGGGACCCAGTACTTC	CATGEGGASGTQYF
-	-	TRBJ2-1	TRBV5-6	TGTGCCAGCAGCTTGGCGGGGCGACACAATGAGCAGTTCTTC	CASSLAGRHNEQFF
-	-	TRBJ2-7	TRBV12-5	TGTGCTAGTGGTTTGGTCGCGGGAATCGACGAGCAGTACTTC	CASGLVAGIDEQYF
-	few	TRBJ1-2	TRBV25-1	TGTGCCAGCAGCGGAGCAGGGGTCCATGGCTACACCTTC	CASSGAGVHGYTF
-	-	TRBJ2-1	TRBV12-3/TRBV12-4	TGTGCCAGCAGTTTCAGCGTGGGAGAACCCTACAATGAGCAGTTCTTC	CASSFSVGEPYNEQFF
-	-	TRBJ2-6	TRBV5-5	TGTGCCAGCAGCTTGGCGTGGTCGGGTGGGGCCAACGTCCTGACTTTC	CASSLAWSGGANVLTF
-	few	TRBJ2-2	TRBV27	TGTGCCAGCAGTCCCTCTACAGGCCCCGGGGGAACCGGGGAGCTGTTTTTT	CASSPSTGPGGTGELFF
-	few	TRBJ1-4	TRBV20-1	TGCAGCTTCGTTCGCAATGAAAAACTGTTTTTT	CSFVRNEKLFF
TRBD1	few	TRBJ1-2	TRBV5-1	TGCGCCAGCAGCTTGGTGGGGACAGGCGTCGGCTACACCTTC	CASSLVGTGVGYTF
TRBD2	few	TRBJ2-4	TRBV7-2	TGTGCCAGCAGCTTAACCCCCCTAGCGGGGGGGGGCATTCAGTACTTC	CASSLTPLAGGGIQYF
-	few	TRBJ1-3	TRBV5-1	TGCGCCAGCAGCTTGGAGAGGACCGGTAGCTCTGGAAACACCATATATTTT	CASSLERTGSSGNTIYF
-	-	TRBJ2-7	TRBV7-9	TGTGCCAGCAGCTTAATTACGGACACAAGCTCCTACGAGCAGTACTTC	CASSLITDTSSYEQYF
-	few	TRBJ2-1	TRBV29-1	TGCAGCGTTGGATACGGGGCCCTGCCTGAGCAGTTCTTC	CSVGYGALPEQFF
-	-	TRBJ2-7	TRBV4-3	TGCGCCAGCAGCCATCGGACTAACCACGAGCAGTACTTC	CASSHRTNHEQYF
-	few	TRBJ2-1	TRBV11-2	TGTGCCAGCAGCTTAGCTCGACTGAATGAGCAGTTCTTC	CASSLARLNEQFF
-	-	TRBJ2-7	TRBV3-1	TGTGCCAGCAGCCCCGATAGCGGACGCCCCTACGAGCAGTACTTC	CASSPDSGRPYEQYF